The next 20 T cell receptor beta chains were all read from a single sample in a study of blood T cell repertoires in COVID-19. Sequenced by immunoSEQ multiplex PCR; TCRdb stores in-frame clones only, minus some. Of about 130,000 clones in the sample, 70% to 85% were seen once. Material: PBMCs or T cells enriched from blood (not recorded which). The receptors stem from a man aged 45-60 years who had recovered from COVID-19.

The chain carries TRBV29-1 and TRBJ1-5; D is possibly TRBD1 (6 bases). CDR3 size: 13 residues. The V gene's germline CDR1 is SQVTM and CDR2 ANQGSEA. V lost 4 bases to trimming and J lost 3 bases, with 10 bases between them. CDR3 residues: CSVVWDNNQPQHF. CDR3 bases: TGCAGCGTTGTGTGGGACAACAATCAGCCCCAGCATTTT.

The rearrangement joins TRBV19 to TRBJ1-1, with TRBD1 as a possible D gene (5 bases). Germline V gene sequence: CDR1 LNHDA, CDR2 SQIVND (reference sequence). V lost 0 bases to trimming and J lost 3 bases, with 17 bases between them. The CDR3 sequence is 17 residues long. The CDR3 reads CASSIDIRRGKDTEAFF. The CDR3 DNA is TGTGCCAGTAGTATAGATATTCGAAGGGGCAAGGACACTGAAGCTTTCTTT.

The chain links TRBV19 to TRBJ1-5; 7 positions match TRBD1. CDR1 and CDR2 from the germline V gene are LNHDA and SQIVND (reference sequence). Trimming took 6 bases from V and 8 from J; bases not matched to a gene: 7. This CDR3 contains 13 residues. The CDR3 DNA follows: TGTGCCAGTAGAAGGGACAGAGTGAAGCCCCAGCATTTT. It yields the protein CASRRDRVKPQHF.

This chain uses TRBV12-1 with TRBJ2-4; the table gives TRBD2 as D, unverified against the DNA. TRBV12-1 is termed a pseudogene. The CDR3 is made up of 19 amino acids. The CDR3 DNA reads as TGTGCCAGCAGCCTTCTAGCGGGGGGGAATTATCTAGCCAAAAACATTCAGTACTTC. Its translation is CASSLLAGGNYLAKNIQYF.

The V gene is TRBV10-3, the J gene TRBJ1-2; perhaps TRBD1 as D (6 bases). The V gene lost 3 bases and the J gene lost 2 bases, with 10 bases spanning the gap. The germline V gene encodes CDR1 ENHRY and CDR2 SYGVKD. CDR3 length equals 14 residues. The CDR3 region has the DNA TGTGCCATCAGTGACCTCGGACAGAACTATGGCTACACCTTC. Its translation: CAISDLGQNYGYTF.

The chain recombines TRBV29-1 with TRBJ1-2, with TRBD1 matching 8 bases. CDR1 is SQVTM and CDR2 is ANQGSEA in the germline V gene. With 4 bases clipped from V and 3 bases from J, the junction kept 13 bases outside the gene matches. The CDR3 runs to 16 residues. CDR3 amino acids: CSVAPLRTGNDYGYTF. The CDR3 DNA is TGCAGCGTTGCCCCGTTGAGGACAGGGAATGACTATGGCTACACCTTC.

This sequence joins TRBV9 and TRBJ2-3, with 9 bases lining up with TRBD2. Looked up from germline, CDR1 is SGDLS and CDR2 is YYNGEE. Trimming at V came to 0 bases and at J to 2 bases, leaving 7 bases not matched to a gene. The CDR3 contains 17 residues. As DNA, the CDR3 is TGTGCCAGCAGCGTAGATTTAGCGGGGGCCCTCACAGATACGCAGTATTTT. It specifies CASSVDLAGALTDTQYF. The complete variable domain, with remaining parts taken from reference TRBV9 and TRBJ2-3, reads DSGVTQTPKHLITATGQRVTLRCSPRSGDLSVYWYQQSLDQGLQFLIQYYNGEERAKGNILERFSAQQFPDLHSELNLSSLELGDSALYFCASSVDLAGALTDTQYFGPGTRLTVL.

The chain combines TRBV5-1 with TRBJ1-4, with 7 bases that match TRBD1. The V segment lost 7 bases and the J segment 4 bases; nucleotides outside the gene matches: 10. The germline V gene encodes CDR1 SGHRS and CDR2 YFSETQ. The CDR3 sequence is 15 residues long. The CDR3 DNA reads as TGCGCCAGCCGGGCCGCGTCAGGGGGTAATGAAAAACTGTTTTTT. Amino acid sequence: CASRAASGGNEKLFF. The entire variable domain, with the rest obtained from reference TRBV5-1 and TRBJ1-4, is as follows: KAGVTQTPRYLIKTRGQQVTLSCSPISGHRSVSWYQQTPGQGLQFLFEYFSETQRNKGNFPGRFSGRQFSNSRSEMNVSTLELGDSALYLCASRAASGGNEKLFFGSGTQLSVL.

With respect to this clone: Within the sample, other DNA sequences also encode this same CDR3. The V call is TRBV9, the J call TRBJ1-2, with TRBD1 matching over 7 bases. Germline V gene lookup returns CDR1 SGDLS and CDR2 YYNGEE. This CDR3 region has 14 residues. V was clipped by 0 bases and J by 3 bases; unmatched bases: 2. CDR3 nucleotides: TGTGCCAGCAGCGTAGGAGGGGGCGACTATGGCTACACCTTC. It yields the protein CASSVGGGDYGYTF.

The V and J genes are TRBV30 and TRBJ2-2, with 7 bases matching TRBD2. Germline trimming cut 4 bases from V and 6 bases from J; bases unmatched to any gene: 5. In germline, CDR1 is GTSNPN, CDR2 SVGIG (reference sequence). This CDR3 spans 13 amino acids. The CDR3 is CAWKSSGPGELFF. The DNA of the CDR3 is TGTGCCTGGAAGTCTAGCGGTCCCGGGGAGCTGTTTTTT.

This rearrangement joins TRBV4-3 to TRBJ2-5; 7 nucleotides agree with TRBD1. CDR3 size: 13 residues. Germline loops: CDR1 LGHNA, CDR2 YSLEER. The junction had 4 bases not matched to a gene; V was cut back by 4 bases and J by 5 bases. CDR3 nucleotides: TGCGCCAGCAGCCTTACAGGGGTCGAGACCCAGTACTTC. This translates into CASSLTGVETQYF.

This clone has a single count. This sequence joins TRBV7-9 and TRBJ2-3; D possibly corresponds to TRBD2 (6 bases). Germline V lookup: CDR1 SEHNR, CDR2 FQNEAQ (reference sequence). CDR3 length: 15 residues. V lost 6 bases and J 2 bases, leaving 15 bases between the germline ends. This CDR3 is CASSVALADTDTQYF. CDR3 DNA sequence: TGTGCCAGCAGTGTCGCACTAGCAGACACAGATACGCAGTATTTT.

This clone occurred a few times. The rearrangement links TRBV14 to TRBJ1-1; TRBD1 is a possible D gene (5 bases). V lost 1 base, J lost 1 base, and 10 bases lay in between. Germline V gene sequence: CDR1 SGHDN, CDR2 FVKESK. The CDR3 consists of 15 residues. The CDR3 region has the DNA TGTGCCAGCAGCCAAGTGTGGACACCGAACACTGAAGCTTTCTTT. Its protein is CASSQVWTPNTEAFF.

V usage is TRBV10-3 and J usage is TRBJ2-2; tentatively, D is TRBD1 (6 bases). The CDR3 runs 14 residues. Looked up from germline, CDR1 is ENHRY and CDR2 is SYGVKD. Trimming removed 5 bases from V and 6 bases from J, with 13 bases in between. The CDR3 region is CAISSNRVAGELFF. The CDR3 region has the DNA TGTGCCATCAGTTCCAACAGGGTTGCCGGGGAGCTGTTTTTT.

This rearrangement joins TRBV3-1 (or the pseudogene TRBV3-2) to TRBJ2-7; D uncertain. Trimming stripped 0 bases from V and 3 bases from J, with 6 bases between. CDR1 and CDR2 (germline): LGHDT, YNNKEL (reference sequence). The CDR3 runs to 13 residues. DNA for the CDR3: TGTGCCAGCAGCCAAGAGACGGGCTACGAGCAGTACTTC. Residues: CASSQETGYEQYF.

This clone has just one count. DNA for the CDR3: TGTGCCAGCATCCCTTTAGGGGGACAGAAATATGGCTACACCTTC. Protein sequence: CASIPLGGQKYGYTF. The chain links TRBV7-9 to TRBJ1-2, with TRBD1 matching 7 bases. J gave up 5 bases and V 7 bases, and 13 bases lay outside the gene matches. This CDR3 region has 15 residues. Germline CDR1 SEHNR, CDR2 FQNEAQ (reference sequence). The whole variable domain, filled in from reference TRBV7-9 and TRBJ1-2, reads DTGVSQNPRHKITKRGQNVTFRCDPISEHNRLYWYRQTLGQGPEFLTYFQNEAQLEKSRLLSDRFSAERPKGSFSTLEIQRTEQGDSAMYLCASIPLGGQKYGYTFGSGTRLTVV.

The chain couples TRBV27 to TRBJ2-7; D ambiguous. Looked up from germline, CDR1 is MNHEY and CDR2 is SMNVEV (reference sequence). The length of the CDR3 is 12 residues. V lost 2 bases to trimming and J lost 2 bases, with 4 bases between them. The CDR3, as DNA: TGTGCCAGCAGTTTAGGAGCCTACGAGCAGTACTTC. Translation: CASSLGAYEQYF.

This clone was recorded at least ten times. The V gene is TRBV4-3, the J gene TRBJ2-1, with D perhaps TRBD1 (5 bases). V gave up 0 bases and J gave up 0 bases, with 18 bases separating them. The germline V gene has CDR1 LGHNA and CDR2 YSLEER. The CDR3 runs to 19 residues. The CDR3 nucleotides are TGCGCCAGCAGCCAAGAACGGTCCCCAGGGCCCTTCTCCTACAATGAGCAGTTCTTC. Translated, it gives CASSQERSPGPFSYNEQFF.

The chain joins TRBV19 to TRBJ1-1; tentative D call: TRBD1 (5 bases). The ends were cut back, 6 bases at V and 1 base at J, with 12 bases in the middle. The CDR3 covers 14 residues. The germline CDR1 and CDR2 sequences are LNHDA and SQIVND (reference sequence). This CDR3 reads CASRLRVGNTEAFF. For the CDR3, the DNA is TGTGCCAGTAGACTCAGGGTGGGGAACACTGAAGCTTTCTTT.

The rearrangement links TRBV7-3 to TRBJ2-2; tentatively, D is TRBD1 (6 bases). This CDR3 contains 14 residues. V was shortened by 6 bases and J by 2 bases, with 10 bases between the two germline ends. Germline V CDR1 and CDR2: SGHTA, FQGTGA. DNA of the CDR3: TGTGCCAGCAGTCAGGGACATAACACCGGGGAGCTGTTTTTT. Translated: CASSQGHNTGELFF.